What follows describes a single T cell receptor (beta chain). No antigen is known for it. The source of the sample is a study of cytomegalovirus exposure and HLA in healthy donors. Study details: A subsequent analysis stated that the roughly 130 validation repertoires were run on the same platform as the approximately 710 first-cohort repertoires. Whole-study results and caveats: The classifier reportedly diagnosed cytomegalovirus status with high sensitivity and specificity. CMV antigen specificity of three CMV-associated chains was confirmed in vitro.

The donors were part of the validation cohort, which consisted of roughly 120 subjects and was separate from the first cohort of 600 to 850 subjects. Sequenced by immunoSEQ multiplex PCR; TCRdb stores in-frame clones only, minus some. The repertoire holds 250,000 to 400,000 clones, over 75% seen once, with roughly 0.88% in the top ten. Per the germline V gene, CDR1 is KGHSH and CDR2 is LQKENI. Trimming left V 3 bases short and J 7 bases short, with 19 bases between. The CDR3 runs to 15 residues. Sequenced: PBMCs. This chain uses TRBV18 with TRBJ2-7, with TRBD2 as a possible D gene (7 bases). This receptor was obtained from a man aged 25 to 45 in good health and CMV-seronegative. The CDR3: CASSPEQGGRGEQYF. CDR3 bases: TGTGCCAGCTCACCTGAACAGGGAGGGCGAGGAGAGCAGTACTTC.